This T cell receptor beta chain was obtained from a study of control samples from healthy donors and cancer patients. This clone appeared a single time. Germline V gene lookup returns CDR1 SEHNR and CDR2 FQNEAQ (reference sequence). V was trimmed by 3 bases and J by 6 bases, leaving 20 bases between them. The CDR3 is made up of 16 amino acids. Profiled with immunoSEQ multiplex PCR; TCRdb holds only in-frame clones, not every one. The sample shows 110,000 to 150,000 clones, about 89% of them seen only once. This sequence originates from a man aged 25 to 45 in good health. Material for sequencing was blood. This rearrangement joins TRBV7-9 to TRBJ1-1; D possibly corresponds to TRBD1 (6 bases). CDR3 amino acids: CASSFQGPRAGAEAFF. Written as DNA, the CDR3 is TGTGCCAGCAGCTTTCAGGGGCCGCGAGCTGGGGCTGAAGCTTTCTTT.